The 21 T cell receptor beta chains presented below share a single source sample, sequenced in a study of cytomegalovirus exposure and HLA in healthy donors. Generated by immunoSEQ multiplex PCR, the TCRdb table keeps only in-frame clones and is missing some. The sample contains 66,000 or so clones, around 97% of which appear only once. Sequenced input: PBMCs. These receptors all stem from a woman aged 18-35 years in good health and CMV-seropositive.

The rearrangement joins TRBV9 to TRBJ2-1; 11 bases agree with TRBD2. This CDR3 spans 17 amino acids. The germline CDR1 and CDR2 sequences are SGDLS and YYNGEE. J gave up 0 bases and V 2 bases, and 4 bases lay outside the gene matches. The CDR3 DNA is TGTGCCAGCAGCGTCACTAGCGGGGGAAGCTCCTACAATGAGCAGTTCTTC. Its translation is CASSVTSGGSSYNEQFF.

This rearrangement joins TRBV7-9 to TRBJ2-5; D may be TRBD1 (6 bases). Trimming removed 5 bases from V and 2 bases from J, with 21 bases in between. The CDR3 is made up of 17 amino acids. Per the germline V gene, CDR1 is SEHNR and CDR2 is FQNEAQ (reference sequence). DNA for the CDR3: TGTGCCAGCAGCCCCGCACACAGACGACAGGTTCAAGAGACCCAGTACTTC. This codes for CASSPAHRRQVQETQYF.

This chain uses TRBV9 with TRBJ1-1, with TRBD1 as a possible D gene (5 bases). The germline V gene has CDR1 SGDLS and CDR2 YYNGEE. The CDR3 length is 14 residues. Trimming removed 0 bases from V and 3 bases from J, with 9 bases in between. The CDR3 here is CASSVGRDYTEAFF. The DNA of the CDR3 is TGTGCCAGCAGCGTAGGCAGGGATTACACTGAAGCTTTCTTT.

The chain combines TRBV28 with TRBJ1-2; D remains unclear. Germline V gene data show CDR1 as MDHEN and CDR2 as SYDVKM. Trimming stripped 4 bases from V and 0 bases from J, with 9 bases between. The length of the CDR3 is 14 residues. In DNA, the CDR3 is TGTGCCAGCAGTTGGAGGGTATCTAACTATGGCTACACCTTC. Encoded protein: CASSWRVSNYGYTF.

This rearrangement joins TRBV30 to TRBJ2-7; D is ambiguous. Germline lookup yields CDR1 GTSNPN and CDR2 SVGIG (reference sequence). The CDR3 extends over 12 amino acids. Trimming pared 4 bases from V and 5 bases from J, leaving 12 bases between. CDR3 DNA: TGTGCCTGGACATTACAGTCCCACGAGCAGTACTTC. This gives the protein CAWTLQSHEQYF.

V and J are TRBV11-3 and TRBJ1-2, with a tentative D call TRBD1 (6 bases). The germline gives CDR1 SGHNT, CDR2 YENEEA. Trimming cost V 5 bases and J 1 base, with 20 bases left between them. The CDR3 runs 17 residues. This chain's CDR3 is CASSGKASNRVNYGYTF. The CDR3 nucleotides read TGTGCCAGCAGCGGTAAGGCCTCTAACAGGGTTAACTATGGCTACACCTTC.

This sequence joins TRBV18 and TRBJ2-1, with 10 bases that match TRBD1. The germline V gene has CDR1 KGHSH and CDR2 LQKENI. There are 17 residues in the CDR3. Unmatched junction bases numbered 10, after V lost 1 base and J lost 7 bases. CDR3 sequence: CASSPRRGTGEGNEQFF. CDR3 sequence (DNA): TGTGCCAGCTCACCACGGCGAGGGACAGGGGAGGGGAATGAGCAGTTCTTC.

This clone was counted a few times. The chain uses TRBV11-2 and TRBJ2-7; TRBD1 might be the D (6 bases). V was cut by 5 bases and J by 3 bases, with 8 bases left in between. The CDR3 has 12 residues. Germline V gene sequence: CDR1 SGHAT, CDR2 FQNNGV. CDR3 residues: CASSQDSYEQYF. The CDR3, as DNA: TGTGCCAGCAGCCAGGACAGCTACGAGCAGTACTTC.

The chain employs TRBV15 and TRBJ2-1; 12 nucleotides agree with TRBD2. CDR1 is LNHNV, CDR2 YYDKDF, per germline (reference sequence). V lost 5 bases and J lost 8; bases outside the gene matches: 4. CDR3 size: 14 residues. The CDR3 spells CATSETSGSYEQFF. The CDR3 DNA follows: TGTGCCACCAGCGAGACTAGCGGGAGCTATGAGCAGTTCTTC. The complete variable domain, with remaining parts taken from reference TRBV15 and TRBJ2-1, reads DAMVIQNPRYQVTQFGKPVTLSCSQTLNHNVMYWYQQKSSQAPKLLFHYYDKDFNNEADTPDNFQSRRPNTSFCFLDIRSPGLGDTAMYLCATSETSGSYEQFFGPGTRLTVL.

The count of this clone is one. The J gene is TRBJ1-1, the V gene TRBV7-3, with TRBD1 matching over 9 bases. The V segment lost 8 bases and the J segment 1 base; nucleotides outside the gene matches: 2. CDR1 is SGHTA, CDR2 FQGTGA, per germline. The CDR3 has 13 amino acids. The CDR3 region is CASGGQGNTEAFF. CDR3 bases: TGTGCCAGCGGGGGACAGGGGAACACTGAAGCTTTCTTT.

The chain is built from TRBV2 and TRBJ2-1; TRBD2 matches at 8 bases. Per germline, CDR1 SNHLY and CDR2 FYNNEI. The V segment lost 4 bases and the J segment 7 bases; nucleotides outside the gene matches: 6. The CDR3 totals 14 residues. CDR3 loop: CASSAGLGGNEQFF. Written as DNA, the CDR3 is TGTGCCAGCAGTGCGGGACTAGGGGGGAATGAGCAGTTCTTC.

The chain links TRBV23-1 to TRBJ2-7, with 9 bases identical to TRBD1. TRBV23-1 is filed as an ORF, its function uncertain. The V segment lost 2 bases and the J segment 4 bases; nucleotides outside the gene matches: 12. The CDR3 runs to 17 residues. The CDR3 is CASSQRRRGQGLYEQYF. For the CDR3, the DNA is TGCGCCAGCAGTCAACGGCGGCGGGGACAGGGATTATACGAGCAGTACTTC.

V usage is TRBV6-4 and J usage is TRBJ2-1, with D uncertain. Germline loops: CDR1 MRHNA, CDR2 SNTAGT. V lost 4 bases and J lost 0, with 10 bases in between. The CDR3 is 15 residues long. In DNA, the CDR3 is TGTGCCAGCAGTGGAACCCCGAGCTCCTACAATGAGCAGTTCTTC. It specifies CASSGTPSSYNEQFF.

The chain combines TRBV2 with TRBJ1-5, with 11 positions matching TRBD1. From germline, CDR1 is SNHLY and CDR2 FYNNEI. The ends lost 4 bases at V and 6 bases at J; junction bases unmatched: 5. The CDR3 extends over 15 amino acids. The CDR3 loop is CASSVGDRGVQPQHF. For the CDR3, the DNA is TGTGCCAGCAGTGTAGGGGACAGGGGGGTTCAGCCCCAGCATTTT.

The chain is built from TRBV30 and TRBJ2-3; D is uncertain. V was cut by 5 bases and J by 0 bases, with 9 bases left in between. This CDR3 is built from 13 residues. The germline CDR1 and CDR2 sequences are GTSNPN and SVGIG (reference sequence). CDR3 sequence: CAWGPRSTDTQYF. The CDR3 nucleotides are TGTGCCTGGGGCCCCAGGAGCACAGATACGCAGTATTTT.

The chain combines TRBV7-2 with TRBJ2-3; tentative D call: TRBD2 (5 bases). Germline-derived CDR1 and CDR2 are SGHTA and FQGNSA. Trimming removed 1 base at V and 0 bases at J, with 11 bases between. The CDR3 has 16 amino acids. The CDR3 loop reads CASSLVVGGSTDTQYF. Here the CDR3 DNA reads TGTGCCAGCAGCTTAGTTGTCGGCGGGAGCACAGATACGCAGTATTTT.

This chain joins TRBV29-1 and TRBJ2-5, with a weak D call TRBD1 (6 bases). The CDR3 runs to 12 residues. Germline V gene sequence: CDR1 SQVTM, CDR2 ANQGSEA. V shed 3 bases and J shed 4 bases, with 9 bases lying between them. The CDR3 DNA reads as TGCAGCGTTGATGTCAGGGGAGAGACCCAGTACTTC. Its protein is CSVDVRGETQYF.

The J gene is TRBJ1-1, the V gene TRBV19, with TRBD1 identical over 7 bases. CDR1 is LNHDA, CDR2 SQIVND, per germline (reference sequence). Trimming at V came to 4 bases and at J to 6 bases, leaving 8 bases not matched to a gene. The length of the CDR3 is 14 residues. The CDR3 here is CASSKQGNWAEAFF. The DNA of the CDR3 is TGTGCCAGTAGTAAACAGGGGAATTGGGCTGAAGCTTTCTTT.

This rearrangement joins TRBV5-8 to TRBJ1-5, with D perhaps matching TRBD1 (6 bases). CDR1 is SGHTS and CDR2 is YDEGEE in the germline V gene. The V and J ends lost 3 bases and 0 bases respectively, with 10 bases between them. The CDR3 length is 15 residues. CDR3 region: CASSSRDTSNQPQHF. DNA of the CDR3: TGTGCCAGCAGCTCCCGGGACACTAGCAATCAGCCCCAGCATTTT.

The chain employs TRBV7-8 and TRBJ2-1; 10 nucleotides align to TRBD2. The CDR3 consists of 15 residues. In germline, CDR1 is SGHVS, CDR2 FQNEAQ. Unmatched junction bases numbered 4, after V lost 4 bases and J lost 4 bases. The CDR3 reads CASSSEREGYNEQFF. CDR3 nucleotide sequence: TGTGCCAGCAGCTCAGAGCGGGAGGGTTACAATGAGCAGTTCTTC.

The chain recombines TRBV28 with TRBJ2-5; 9 bases align to TRBD1. The CDR3 runs to 15 residues. From germline, CDR1 is MDHEN and CDR2 SYDVKM. V dropped 7 bases and J dropped 2; count of bases not matched to a gene: 8. The CDR3 nucleotides are TGTGCCAGCAAAGCACAGGGGGCCAATCAAGAGACCCAGTACTTC. Amino acid sequence: CASKAQGANQETQYF.